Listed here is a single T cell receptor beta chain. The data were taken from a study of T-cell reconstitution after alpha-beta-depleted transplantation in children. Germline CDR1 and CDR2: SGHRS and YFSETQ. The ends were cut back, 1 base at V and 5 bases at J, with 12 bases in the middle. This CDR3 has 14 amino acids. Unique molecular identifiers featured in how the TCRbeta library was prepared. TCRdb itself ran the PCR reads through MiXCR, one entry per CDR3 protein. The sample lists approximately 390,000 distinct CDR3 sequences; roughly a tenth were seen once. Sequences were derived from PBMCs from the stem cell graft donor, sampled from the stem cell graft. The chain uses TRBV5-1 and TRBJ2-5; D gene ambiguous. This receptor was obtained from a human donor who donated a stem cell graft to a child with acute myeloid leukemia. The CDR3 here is CASSLPGLGETQYF. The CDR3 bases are TGCGCCAGCAGCTTGCCCGGTCTCGGGGAGACCCAGTACTTC.